The 23 T cell receptor beta chains given below trace back to one sample, sequenced in a study of blood T cell repertoires in COVID-19. Measured with immunoSEQ multiplex PCR; TCRdb has only the in-frame clones, and not every one. The table shows around 200,000 clones, with roughly 76% occurring only once. Material: peripheral blood. The receptors here all came from a human donor in a cohort sampled during active COVID-19.

CDR3: CASSLGPTGGNTEAFF. The CDR3 bases are TGCGCCAGCAGCTTGGGACCGACAGGGGGCAACACTGAAGCTTTCTTT. The chain is built from TRBV5-1 and TRBJ1-1; 10 positions match TRBD1. V lost 0 bases and J lost 2; bases outside the gene matches: 4. There are 16 residues in the CDR3. Germline V lookup: CDR1 SGHRS, CDR2 YFSETQ.

The CDR3 protein is CASSVEAGTGEGYTF. CDR3 sequence (DNA): TGTGCCAGCAGCGTAGAAGCCGGGACAGGGGAGGGCTACACCTTC. The rearrangement uses TRBV9 and TRBJ1-2, with 10 bases identical to TRBD1. The V segment lost 0 bases and the J segment 8 bases; nucleotides outside the gene matches: 7. The CDR3 spans 15 residues. CDR1 and CDR2 from the germline V gene are SGDLS and YYNGEE.

The chain joins TRBV28 to TRBJ1-6, with 9 bases that match TRBD1. The CDR3 spans 15 residues. J gave up 10 bases and V 3 bases, and 7 bases lay outside the gene matches. The germline V gene has CDR1 MDHEN and CDR2 SYDVKM. The CDR3 DNA follows: TGTGCCAGCAGTTTGGCCGGGACAGGGCAATCACCCCTCCACTTT. It yields the protein CASSLAGTGQSPLHF.

This clone was detected only a few times. V and J are TRBV7-3 and TRBJ2-2; D ambiguous. Germline CDR1 SGHTA, CDR2 FQGTGA. The V end lost 5 bases, the J end lost 0 bases, and 7 bases lay between the germline ends. CDR3 length: 14 residues. CDR3 DNA: TGTGCCAGCAGCCGTTCTACGAACACCGGGGAGCTGTTTTTT. The encoded protein is CASSRSTNTGELFF. The full variable domain, its missing parts supplied by reference TRBV7-3 and TRBJ2-2, is GAGVSQTPSNKVTEKGKYVELRCDPISGHTALYWYRQSLGQGPEFLIYFQGTGAADDSGLPNDRFFAVRPEGSVSTLKIQRTERGDSAVYLCASSRSTNTGELFFGEGSRLTVL.

This clone has just a few counts. The V and J genes are TRBV29-1 and TRBJ2-7; D perhaps matches TRBD1 (5 bases). Germline V gene sequence: CDR1 SQVTM, CDR2 ANQGSEA. Trimming shortened V by 7 bases and J by 3 bases, and 10 bases separated the two germline ends. The CDR3 is 11 residues long. CDR3 sequence reads: CSASTGYEQYF. The CDR3 nucleotides are TGCAGCGCATCTACAGGCTACGAGCAGTACTTC.

CDR3 amino acids: CASSEQGREQYF. Written as DNA, the CDR3 is TGTGCCAGTAGTGAACAGGGGCGCGAGCAGTACTTC. J is TRBJ2-7 and V is TRBV19; TRBD1 matches at 7 bases. The length of the CDR3 is 12 residues. The junction had 4 bases not matched to a gene; V was cut back by 5 bases and J by 6 bases. Germline V gene data show CDR1 as LNHDA and CDR2 as SQIVND (reference sequence).

V usage is TRBV27 and J usage is TRBJ2-7; possibly TRBD2 for D (6 bases). The CDR3 spans 14 residues. The germline V gene encodes CDR1 MNHEY and CDR2 SMNVEV (reference sequence). Trimming stripped 3 bases from V and 6 bases from J, with 15 bases between. CDR3 sequence reads: CASSFVGSGGEQYF. CDR3 coding DNA: TGTGCCAGCAGTTTTGTCGGGAGTGGGGGCGAGCAGTACTTC.

The chain couples TRBV9 to TRBJ2-7; the match to TRBD2 covers 9 bases. The germline V gene encodes CDR1 SGDLS and CDR2 YYNGEE. This CDR3 has 14 amino acids. With V trimmed by 3 bases and J by 11 bases, 12 bases remained unmatched. The CDR3 region is CASSAGAGGLPEYF. CDR3 bases: TGTGCCAGCAGCGCGGGAGCGGGAGGATTACCAGAGTACTTC.

The sample holds a few counts of this clone. The rearrangement joins TRBV6-2 or TRBV6-3 to TRBJ1-2, with 10 bases aligning to TRBD1. The CDR3 length is 15 residues. Trimming at V came to 6 bases and at J to 0 bases, leaving 4 bases not matched to a gene. Germline V gives CDR1 MNHEY, CDR2 SVGEGT. CDR3 coding DNA: TGTGCCAGCAGCGGGACAGGGGCTCCTAACTATGGCTACACCTTC. Protein sequence: CASSGTGAPNYGYTF.

This clone was found once. The CDR3 DNA reads TGTGCCAGCAGCTTAGGAGGGAGGGGACCATACGAGCAGTACTTC. Translating gives CASSLGGRGPYEQYF. This chain joins TRBV13 and TRBJ2-7, with 7 bases matching TRBD2. The CDR3 spans 15 residues. After removal of 0 bases from V and 4 bases from J, the junction contained 6 bases not matched to a gene. CDR1 is PRHDT, CDR2 FYEKMQ, per germline (reference sequence).

Note on this clone: The identical CDR3 is also encoded by other nucleotide sequences in the sample. The chain employs TRBV28 and TRBJ2-7, with 7 positions matching TRBD1. CDR3 length equals 13 residues. After removal of 5 bases from V and 2 bases from J, the junction contained 3 bases not matched to a gene. Germline CDR1 is MDHEN and CDR2 is SYDVKM. The CDR3 here is CASSRQGPYEQYF. In DNA, the CDR3 is TGTGCCAGCAGTCGACAGGGACCCTACGAGCAGTACTTC.

The chain couples TRBV2 to TRBJ1-1, with D unclear. Trimming stripped 4 bases from V and 6 bases from J, with 6 bases between. Germline V gene data show CDR1 as SNHLY and CDR2 as FYNNEI. This CDR3 comprises 11 residues. CDR3 residues: CASSVDAEAFF. The CDR3 DNA reads as TGTGCCAGCAGTGTAGATGCTGAAGCTTTCTTT.

This clone was detected a few times. The rearrangement joins TRBV19 to TRBJ1-5; the D gene is possibly TRBD1 (6 bases). There are 16 residues in the CDR3. CDR1 and CDR2 (germline): LNHDA, SQIVND (reference sequence). V was trimmed by 0 bases and J by 0 bases, leaving 9 bases between them. Written as DNA, the CDR3 is TGTGCCAGTAGTATAGACAGGGGAACTAGCAATCAGCCCCAGCATTTT. Its protein is CASSIDRGTSNQPQHF.

The chain links TRBV5-6 to TRBJ1-3; perhaps TRBD1 as D (6 bases). The V end lost 5 bases, the J end lost 3 bases, and 9 bases lay between the germline ends. The germline gives CDR1 SGHDT, CDR2 YYEEEE. There are 13 residues in the CDR3. This CDR3 is CASREGVGNTIYF. CDR3 bases: TGTGCCAGCAGAGAGGGGGTTGGAAACACCATATATTTT.

This clone occurred once. CDR3 loop: CASSFGGPLNTEAFF. The CDR3 DNA sequence: TGCGCCAGCAGCTTCGGGGGACCATTGAACACTGAAGCTTTCTTT. This chain uses TRBV5-1 with TRBJ1-1; TRBD1 is a possible D gene (5 bases). V lost 2 bases and J lost 0, with 11 bases in between. This CDR3 is built from 15 residues. Per germline, CDR1 SGHRS and CDR2 YFSETQ.

This clone showed up just a few times. V and J are TRBV9 and TRBJ1-3; tentatively, D is TRBD1 (5 bases). Trimming took off 4 bases at V and 0 bases at J, with 11 bases between the two ends. Germline-derived CDR1 and CDR2 are SGDLS and YYNGEE. This CDR3 comprises 15 residues. The CDR3 DNA reads as TGTGCCAGCAGCTCCCAGGGTTCCTCTGGAAACACCATATATTTT. This sequence encodes CASSSQGSSGNTIYF.

This chain connects TRBV19 to TRBJ2-7; perhaps TRBD1 as D (6 bases). In germline, CDR1 is LNHDA, CDR2 SQIVND (reference sequence). V dropped 3 bases and J dropped 1 base, with 13 bases sitting between them. The CDR3 spans 15 residues. This chain's CDR3 is CASSIRSTGSYEQYF. The CDR3 coding sequence is TGTGCCAGTAGTATCAGATCGACAGGTTCCTACGAGCAGTACTTC.

V gene TRBV30 combines with J gene TRBJ1-1; D unresolved. The CDR3 spans 14 residues. Deletions cut 0 bases from V and 5 bases from J, with 13 bases between. Germline CDR1 is GTSNPN and CDR2 is SVGIG (reference sequence). For the CDR3, the DNA is TGTGCCTGGAGTGTAAAGTCGGTACGTACTGAAGCTTTCTTT. Translated: CAWSVKSVRTEAFF.

This chain connects TRBV20-1 to TRBJ2-3; the D gene is possibly TRBD2 (5 bases). The CDR3 has 15 amino acids. The V and J ends lost 3 bases and 0 bases respectively, with 13 bases between them. Germline lookup yields CDR1 DFQATT and CDR2 SNEGSKA (reference sequence). The CDR3 here is CSASAYAGSTDTQYF. The CDR3 DNA follows: TGCAGTGCTAGTGCCTATGCGGGTAGCACAGATACGCAGTATTTT.

This chain connects TRBV12-3 or TRBV12-4 to TRBJ1-5; D not resolved. V lost 3 bases and J lost 3, with 6 bases in between. The CDR3 is 13 residues long. As DNA, the CDR3 is TGTGCCAGCAGTTTCGGTTTCAATCAGCCCCAGCATTTT. Its translation is CASSFGFNQPQHF.

The chain couples TRBV28 to TRBJ2-1; TRBD1 matches 7 bases. V was clipped by 4 bases and J by 7 bases; unmatched bases: 7. The germline CDR1 and CDR2 sequences are MDHEN and SYDVKM. This CDR3 has 14 residues. The CDR3 here is CASSSRQGGNEQFF. In nucleotides, the CDR3 is TGTGCCAGCAGTTCCAGACAGGGTGGGAATGAGCAGTTCTTC. The whole variable domain, remainder taken from reference TRBV28 and TRBJ2-1, is DVKVTQSSRYLVKRTGEKVFLECVQDMDHENMFWYRQDPGLGLRLIYFSYDVKMKEKGDIPEGYSVSREKKERFSLILESASTNQTSMYLCASSSRQGGNEQFFGPGTRLTVL.

CDR3: CASSLEAPGILASVNTGELFF. CDR3 bases: TGTGCCAGCAGCTTAGAGGCCCCAGGGATCCTGGCTTCGGTTAACACCGGGGAGCTGTTTTTT. The chain has TRBV7-6 and TRBJ2-2; a possible D gene is TRBD1 (5 bases). V gave up 1 base and J gave up 2 bases, with 26 bases separating them. This CDR3 contains 21 residues. Per the germline V gene, CDR1 is SGHVS and CDR2 is FNYEAQ.

The chain employs TRBV21-1 and TRBJ2-1; the DNA was not compared with TRBD2, the D call given in the table. TRBV21-1 is flagged as a pseudogene. The CDR3 has 21 amino acids. Written as DNA, the CDR3 is TGTGCCAGCAGCAAATGGGCTACTAGGGCCCCAACTTTATCCCCACACAATGAGCAGTTCTTC. Protein sequence: CASSKWATRAPTLSPHNEQFF.